This T cell receptor (beta chain) was sequenced in a study of T cells in Graves' hyperthyroidism and ophthalmopathy. Study-level background: Before treatment of any kind, peripheral blood was taken at initial diagnosis.

Amplification of TCR beta CDR3 regions used RNA as the template. RT-PCR in the first round (using the HTBI primer set) targeted the TCR CDR3. TCRdb itself ran the multiplex PCR reads through MiXCR, one entry per CDR3 protein. In the table there are approximately 260,000 distinct CDR3 sequences, around 15% of which are singletons. Exclusion followed for patients with uncontrolled infection, other autoimmune disease, pregnancy or lactation. The blood specimen was taken at initial hyperthyroidism diagnosis, before any ophthalmopathy symptoms. The CDR3 has 14 amino acids. Germline CDR1 reads MNHNS; CDR2 reads SASEGT. Study-wide results and limits: In the blood, most expanded thyroid clonotypes above 0.001 appeared as well.

Only a few counts were recorded for this clonotype. Antigen unknown. A read error is possible here, since a much larger clone lies one base away. The clonotype was recovered from a woman aged 50 to 60 with Graves' hyperthyroidism that later progressed to Graves' ophthalmopathy. The V call is TRBV6-1, the J call TRBJ1-1; 10 bases match TRBD1. The specimen was blood. This CDR3 reads CASSRQGADTEASF. The CDR3 DNA is TGTGCCAGCAGTCGACAGGGGGCCGACACTGAAGCTTCCTTT.